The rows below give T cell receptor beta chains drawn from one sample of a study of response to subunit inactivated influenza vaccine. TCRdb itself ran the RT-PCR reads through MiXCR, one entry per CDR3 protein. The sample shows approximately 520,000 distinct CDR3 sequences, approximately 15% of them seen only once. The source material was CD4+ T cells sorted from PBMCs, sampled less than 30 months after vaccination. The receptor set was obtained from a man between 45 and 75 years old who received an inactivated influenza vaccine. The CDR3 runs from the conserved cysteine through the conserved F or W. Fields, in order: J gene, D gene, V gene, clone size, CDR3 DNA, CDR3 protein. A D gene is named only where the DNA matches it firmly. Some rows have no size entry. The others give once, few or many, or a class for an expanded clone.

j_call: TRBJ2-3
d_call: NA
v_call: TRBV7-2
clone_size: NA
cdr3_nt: TGTGCCAGCAGCTTAGGAAACTATCAACCCCAGTATTTT
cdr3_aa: CASSLGNYQPQYF

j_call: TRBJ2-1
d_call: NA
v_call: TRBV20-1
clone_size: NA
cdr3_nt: TGCAGTGCTAGAGGGTTTGGTGGGTGGAATGAGCAGTTCTTC
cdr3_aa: CSARGFGGWNEQFF

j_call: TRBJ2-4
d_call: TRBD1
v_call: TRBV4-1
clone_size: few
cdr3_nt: TGCGCCAGCAGCCAAGTTTCTACAGGGGCCAGAATTCAGTACTTC
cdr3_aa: CASSQVSTGARIQYF

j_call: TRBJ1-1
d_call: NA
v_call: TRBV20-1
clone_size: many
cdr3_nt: TGCAGTGCTAGAAAAGACAGGTTGAACACTGAAGCTTTCTTT
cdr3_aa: CSARKDRLNTEAFF

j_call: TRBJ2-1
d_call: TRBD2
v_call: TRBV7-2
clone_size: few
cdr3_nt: TGTGCCAGCCTGGGGTCGAAAGCGGGAGATTCCTACAATGAGCAGTTCTTC
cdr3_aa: CASLGSKAGDSYNEQFF

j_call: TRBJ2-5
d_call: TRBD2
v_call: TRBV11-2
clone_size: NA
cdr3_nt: TGTGCCAGCAGCCGACTGGCGGGGGGCCTGGAGACCCAGTACTTC
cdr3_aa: CASSRLAGGLETQYF

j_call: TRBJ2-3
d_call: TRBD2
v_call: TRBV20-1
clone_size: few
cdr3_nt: TGCAGTGCTAGAGATCTCCTCGGAGCGGGGAGCACAGATACGCAGTATTTT
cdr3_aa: CSARDLLGAGSTDTQYF

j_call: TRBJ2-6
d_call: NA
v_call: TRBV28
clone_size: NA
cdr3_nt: TGTGCCAGCAGACGACGGTACAGCTTAGACTCTGGGGCCAACGTCCTGACTTTC
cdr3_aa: CASRRRYSLDSGANVLTF

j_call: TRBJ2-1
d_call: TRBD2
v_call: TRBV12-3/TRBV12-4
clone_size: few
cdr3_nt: TGTGCCAGCAGTGTAACCCCCTGGGGGACTAGCGGGAGTCTCAATGAGCAGTTCTTC
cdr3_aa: CASSVTPWGTSGSLNEQFF

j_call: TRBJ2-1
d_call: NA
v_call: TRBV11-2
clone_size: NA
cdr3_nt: TGTGCCAGCAGCACCAGGGTATCCCTCTACAATGAGCAGTTCTTC
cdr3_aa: CASSTRVSLYNEQFF

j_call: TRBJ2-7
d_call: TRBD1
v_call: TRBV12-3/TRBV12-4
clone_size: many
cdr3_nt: TGTGCCAGCAGTCGGACAGGGGTGTACGAGCAGTACTTC
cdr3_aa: CASSRTGVYEQYF

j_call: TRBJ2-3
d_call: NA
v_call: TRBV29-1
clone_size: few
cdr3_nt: TGCGGGACTCGGGTCACAGATACGCAGTATTTT
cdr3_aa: CGTRVTDTQYF

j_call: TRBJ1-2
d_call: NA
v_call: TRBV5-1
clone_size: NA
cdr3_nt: TGCGCCAGCAGCCCCTCTGGGCTAACTAACTATGGCTACACCTTC
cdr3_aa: CASSPSGLTNYGYTF

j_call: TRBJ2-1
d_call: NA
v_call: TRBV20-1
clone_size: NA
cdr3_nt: TGCAGTGCGGTTAGCGGTAGGCTTAACAATGAGCAGTTCTTC
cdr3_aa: CSAVSGRLNNEQFF

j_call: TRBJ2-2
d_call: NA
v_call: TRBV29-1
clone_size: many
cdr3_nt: TGCAGCGTCGCGGTCGGGGCGGGAAACCCGAACACCGGGGAGCTGTTTTTT
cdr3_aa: CSVAVGAGNPNTGELFF

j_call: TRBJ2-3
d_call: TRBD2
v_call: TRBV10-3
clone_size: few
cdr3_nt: TGTGCCATTAGTAGCGGGAGGGCCGAGACAGATACGCAGTATTTT
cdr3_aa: CAISSGRAETDTQYF

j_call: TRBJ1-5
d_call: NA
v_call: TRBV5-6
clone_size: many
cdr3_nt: TGTGCCAGCAGCTTGGCCGCAGGTAATCAGCCCCAGCATTTT
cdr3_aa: CASSLAAGNQPQHF

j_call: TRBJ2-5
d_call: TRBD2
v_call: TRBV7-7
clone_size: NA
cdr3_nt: TGTGCTAGCAGCAAAGCGGGGGGGCAAGAGACCCAGTACTTC
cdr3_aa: CASSKAGGQETQYF

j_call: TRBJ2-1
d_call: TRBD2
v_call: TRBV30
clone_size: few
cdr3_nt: TGTGCCGAGATTCAGCGGGGGGGATACAATGAGCAGTTCTTC
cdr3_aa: CAEIQRGGYNEQFF

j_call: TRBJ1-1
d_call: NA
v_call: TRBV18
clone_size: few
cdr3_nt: TGTGCCAGCTCACCGTCTACCCTCGGACGCCTGAACACTGAAGCTTTCTTT
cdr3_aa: CASSPSTLGRLNTEAFF

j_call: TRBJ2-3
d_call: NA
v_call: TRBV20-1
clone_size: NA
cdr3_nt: TGCAGTGCGGAGGACAACAGGGGCACAGATACGCAGTATTTT
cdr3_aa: CSAEDNRGTDTQYF

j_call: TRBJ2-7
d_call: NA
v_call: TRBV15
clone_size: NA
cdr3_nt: TGTGCCACCAGCGAGGGACCGCGCTCCTACGAGCAGTACTTC
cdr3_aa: CATSEGPRSYEQYF

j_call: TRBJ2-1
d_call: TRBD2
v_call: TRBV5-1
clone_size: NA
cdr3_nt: TGCGCCAGCAGCTTGTCGGGACTAGCGGGCTACAATGAGCAGTTCTTC
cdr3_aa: CASSLSGLAGYNEQFF

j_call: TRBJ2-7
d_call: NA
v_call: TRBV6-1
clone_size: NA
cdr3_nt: TGTGCCAGCAGTGAACCCTACAGGCGGAGGAACTACGAGCAGTACTTC
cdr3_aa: CASSEPYRRRNYEQYF

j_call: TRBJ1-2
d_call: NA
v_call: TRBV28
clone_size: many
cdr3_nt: TGTGCCAGCAGTTTACATCCAGGGCGGTATGGCTACACCTTC
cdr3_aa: CASSLHPGRYGYTF

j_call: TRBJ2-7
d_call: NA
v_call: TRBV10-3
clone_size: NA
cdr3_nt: TGTGCCATTGCCGGGACTGGCTCCTACGAGCAGTACTTC
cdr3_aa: CAIAGTGSYEQYF

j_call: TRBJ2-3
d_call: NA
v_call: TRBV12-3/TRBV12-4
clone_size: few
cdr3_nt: TGTGCCAGCAGTCTCCCTAGCGAAGCGGATACGCAGTATTTT
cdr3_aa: CASSLPSEADTQYF

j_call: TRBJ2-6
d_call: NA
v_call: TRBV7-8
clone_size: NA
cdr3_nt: TGTGCCAGCAGCTTGACAGGCGTGAACTCTGGGGCCAACGTCCTGACTTTC
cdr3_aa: CASSLTGVNSGANVLTF

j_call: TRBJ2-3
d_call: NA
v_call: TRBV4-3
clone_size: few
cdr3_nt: TGCGCCAGCAGCCCACGGCACGGGGGCCGTAGCACAGATACGCAGTATTTT
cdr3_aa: CASSPRHGGRSTDTQYF

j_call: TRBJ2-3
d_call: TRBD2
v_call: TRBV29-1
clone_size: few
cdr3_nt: TGCAGCGGTGGGGGGGGAGAGGCAGATACGCAGTATTTT
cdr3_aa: CSGGGGEADTQYF

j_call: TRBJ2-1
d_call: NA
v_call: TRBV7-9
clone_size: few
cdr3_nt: TGTGCCAGCAGCTTAGGATCGGCGGGGGCGGATGAGCAGTTCTTC
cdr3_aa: CASSLGSAGADEQFF

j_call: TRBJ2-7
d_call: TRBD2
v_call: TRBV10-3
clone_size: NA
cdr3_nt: TGTGCCATCAGTGGGGGACTAGCGAACTCCTACGAGCAGTACTTC
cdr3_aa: CAISGGLANSYEQYF

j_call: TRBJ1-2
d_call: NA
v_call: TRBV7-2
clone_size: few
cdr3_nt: TGTGCCAGCAGCTTAAGGACGGCCGTATTCACCTTC
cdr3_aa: CASSLRTAVFTF

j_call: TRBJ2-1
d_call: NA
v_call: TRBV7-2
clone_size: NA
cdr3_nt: TGTGCCAGCAGCCAAGGCGTCAGATACAATGAGCAGTTCTTC
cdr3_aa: CASSQGVRYNEQFF

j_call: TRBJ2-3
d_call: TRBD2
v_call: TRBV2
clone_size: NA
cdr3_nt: TGTGCCAGCAGTTCCGGAGCGGGAGAGGCAGATACGCAGTATTTT
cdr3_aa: CASSSGAGEADTQYF

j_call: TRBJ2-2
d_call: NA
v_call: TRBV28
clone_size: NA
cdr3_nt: TGTGCCAGCAGTTTTTTGAGGGCCTCCGGGGAGCTGTTTTTT
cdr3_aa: CASSFLRASGELFF

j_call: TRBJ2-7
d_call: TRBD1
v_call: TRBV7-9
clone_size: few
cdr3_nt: TGTGCCAGCAGCTTAATCGACAGGGCCGAGCAGTACTTC
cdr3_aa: CASSLIDRAEQYF

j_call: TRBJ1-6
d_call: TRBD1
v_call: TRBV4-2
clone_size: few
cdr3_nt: TGTGCCAGCAGCCAAGAGGGCCCAGGGGGAAGCTCACCCCTCCACTTT
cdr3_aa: CASSQEGPGGSSPLHF

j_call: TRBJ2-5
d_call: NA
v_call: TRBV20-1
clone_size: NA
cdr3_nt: TGCAACCCGAGTCGGACCTCAGAGACCCAGTACTTC
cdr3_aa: CNPSRTSETQYF

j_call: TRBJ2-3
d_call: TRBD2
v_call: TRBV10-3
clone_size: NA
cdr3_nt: TGTGCCATCAGTGACGGGGGGAGGGCAGATACGCAGTATTTT
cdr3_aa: CAISDGGRADTQYF

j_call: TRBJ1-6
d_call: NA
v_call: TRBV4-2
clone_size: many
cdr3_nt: TGTGCCAGCAGCTTAAACGCCGGGAATTCACCCCTCCACTTT
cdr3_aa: CASSLNAGNSPLHF